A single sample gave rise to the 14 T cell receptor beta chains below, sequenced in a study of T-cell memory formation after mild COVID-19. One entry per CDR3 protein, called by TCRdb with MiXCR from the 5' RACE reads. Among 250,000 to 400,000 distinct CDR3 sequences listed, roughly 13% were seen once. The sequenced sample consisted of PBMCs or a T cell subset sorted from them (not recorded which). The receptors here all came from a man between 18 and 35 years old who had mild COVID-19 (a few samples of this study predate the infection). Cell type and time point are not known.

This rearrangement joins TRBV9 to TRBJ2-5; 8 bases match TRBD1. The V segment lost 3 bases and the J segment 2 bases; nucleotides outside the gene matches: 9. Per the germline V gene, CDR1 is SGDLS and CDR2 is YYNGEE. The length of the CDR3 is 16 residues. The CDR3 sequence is CASSAAGTGLQETQYF. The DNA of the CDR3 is TGTGCCAGCAGCGCCGCCGGGACAGGCCTTCAAGAGACCCAGTACTTC.

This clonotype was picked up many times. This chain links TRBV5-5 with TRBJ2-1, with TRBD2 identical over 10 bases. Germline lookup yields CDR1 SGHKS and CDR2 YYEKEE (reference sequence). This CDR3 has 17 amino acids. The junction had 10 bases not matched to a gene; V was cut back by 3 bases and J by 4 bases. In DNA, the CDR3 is TGTGCCAGCAGCTGGTTTAGCGGGGGGTCTAGGTACAATGAGCAGTTCTTC. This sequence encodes CASSWFSGGSRYNEQFF.

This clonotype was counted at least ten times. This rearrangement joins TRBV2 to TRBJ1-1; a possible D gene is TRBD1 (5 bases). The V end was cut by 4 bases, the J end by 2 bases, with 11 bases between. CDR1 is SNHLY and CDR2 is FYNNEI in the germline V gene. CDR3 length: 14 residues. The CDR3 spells CASSGGASNTEAFF. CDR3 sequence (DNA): TGTGCCAGCAGTGGAGGGGCCTCAAACACTGAAGCTTTCTTT.

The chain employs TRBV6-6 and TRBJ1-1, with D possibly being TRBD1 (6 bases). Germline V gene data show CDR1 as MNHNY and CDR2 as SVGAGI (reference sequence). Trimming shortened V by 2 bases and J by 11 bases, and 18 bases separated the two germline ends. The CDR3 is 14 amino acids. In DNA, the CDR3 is TGTGCCAGCAGTTACGAGGCGGGTTCAGGGGTTGCTTTCTTT. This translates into CASSYEAGSGVAFF.

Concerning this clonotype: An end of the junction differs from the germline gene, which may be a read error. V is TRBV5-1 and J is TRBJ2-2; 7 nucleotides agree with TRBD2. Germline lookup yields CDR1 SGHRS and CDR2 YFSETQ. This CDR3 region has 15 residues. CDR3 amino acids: CASSRGTTNTGELIF. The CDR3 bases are TGCGCCAGCAGCCGTGGGACTACAAACACCGGGGAGCTGATTTTT.

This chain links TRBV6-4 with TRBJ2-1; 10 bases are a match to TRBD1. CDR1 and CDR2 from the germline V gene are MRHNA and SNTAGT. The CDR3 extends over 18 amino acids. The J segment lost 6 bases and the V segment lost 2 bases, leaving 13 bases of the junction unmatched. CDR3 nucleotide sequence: TGTGCCAGCAGTGACACGGAACCGGGACAGGGGCTGTTCAATGAGCAGTTCTTC. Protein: CASSDTEPGQGLFNEQFF.

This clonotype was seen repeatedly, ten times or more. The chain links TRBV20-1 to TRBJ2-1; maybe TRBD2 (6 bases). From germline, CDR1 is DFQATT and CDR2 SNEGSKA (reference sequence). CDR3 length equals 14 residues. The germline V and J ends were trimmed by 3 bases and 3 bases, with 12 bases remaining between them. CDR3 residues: CSASGTAYYNEQFF. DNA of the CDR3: TGCAGTGCTAGTGGGACTGCATACTACAATGAGCAGTTCTTC.

The CDR3 coding sequence is TGTGCCAGCAGAGTAGCTGGGGACCGAGATACGCAGTATTTT. Its translation is CASRVAGDRDTQYF. V usage is TRBV2 and J usage is TRBJ2-3; D assignment may be TRBD1 or TRBD2 (5 bases each). The CDR3 contains 14 residues. The V gene's germline CDR1 is SNHLY and CDR2 FYNNEI. V dropped 6 bases and J dropped 5 bases, with 15 bases sitting between them.

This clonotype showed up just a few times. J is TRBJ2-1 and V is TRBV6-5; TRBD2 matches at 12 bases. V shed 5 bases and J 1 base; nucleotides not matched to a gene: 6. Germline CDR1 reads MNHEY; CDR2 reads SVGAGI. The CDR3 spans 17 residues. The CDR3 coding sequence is TGTGCCAGCAGTATGACTAGCGGGGGCCCTTCCTACAATGAGCAGTTCTTC. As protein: CASSMTSGGPSYNEQFF.

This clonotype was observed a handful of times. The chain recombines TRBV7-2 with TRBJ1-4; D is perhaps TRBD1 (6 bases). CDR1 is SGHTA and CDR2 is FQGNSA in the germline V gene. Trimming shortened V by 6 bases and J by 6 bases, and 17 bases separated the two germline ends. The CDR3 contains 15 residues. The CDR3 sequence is CASRPHRDGDEKLFF. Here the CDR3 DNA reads TGTGCCAGCAGGCCACACAGGGATGGGGATGAAAAACTGTTTTTT.

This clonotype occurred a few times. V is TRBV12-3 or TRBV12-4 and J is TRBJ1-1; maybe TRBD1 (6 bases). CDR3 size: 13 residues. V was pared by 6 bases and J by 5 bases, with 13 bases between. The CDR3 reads CASRPRTVTEAFF. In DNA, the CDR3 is TGTGCCAGCAGACCCAGGACAGTAACTGAAGCTTTCTTT.

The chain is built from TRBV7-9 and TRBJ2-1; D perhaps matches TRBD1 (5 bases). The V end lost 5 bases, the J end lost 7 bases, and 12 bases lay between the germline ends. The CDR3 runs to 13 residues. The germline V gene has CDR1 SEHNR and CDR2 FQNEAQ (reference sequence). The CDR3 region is CASSKQAANEQFF. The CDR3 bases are TGTGCCAGCAGCAAACAGGCCGCAAATGAGCAGTTCTTC.

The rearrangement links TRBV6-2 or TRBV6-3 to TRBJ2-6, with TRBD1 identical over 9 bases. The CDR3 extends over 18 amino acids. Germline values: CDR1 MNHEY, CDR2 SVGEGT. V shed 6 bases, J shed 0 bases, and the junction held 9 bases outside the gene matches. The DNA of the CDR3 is TGTGCCAGCAGATTCCAGGGACAGGGCTTCTCTGGGGCCAACGTCCTGACTTTC. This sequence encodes CASRFQGQGFSGANVLTF.

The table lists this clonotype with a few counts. The CDR3 DNA reads as TGTGCCAGTGCCACGACAGACGCTCCGGAGACCCAGTACTTC. Protein: CASATTDAPETQYF. The V call is TRBV6-6, the J call TRBJ2-5, with a weak D call TRBD1 (5 bases). The V and J ends lost 9 bases and 5 bases respectively, with 19 bases between them. Germline V gene sequence: CDR1 MNHNY, CDR2 SVGAGI (reference sequence). This CDR3 is built from 14 residues.